This TCR beta chain was obtained from a study of T cell responses to AZD1222 COVID-19 vaccine. Trimming took 2 bases from V and 3 from J; bases not matched to a gene: 6. The CDR3 has 15 amino acids. The germline gives CDR1 KGHSH, CDR2 LQKENI. TCRdb's table, derived via immunoSEQ multiplex PCR, lists solely in-frame clones and lacks some. The sample includes 100,000 or so clones, more than 85% of them seen just once. The rearrangement uses TRBV18 and TRBJ1-2; TRBD1 matches at 7 bases. The source of this sequence is an adult who received the AZD1222 COVID-19 vaccine. The input for sequencing was peripheral blood, taken 28 days after the second AZD1222 dose. CDR3 nucleotides: TGTGCCAGCTCACCATATACAGGGGCAGACTATGGCTACACCTTC. Translated: CASSPYTGADYGYTF.